This T cell receptor (beta chain) was documented in a study of blood T cells in healthy people across ages. This clonotype turned up a few times. Germline loops: CDR1 MNHEY, CDR2 SVGEGT. The CDR3 runs to 17 residues. The ends were cut back, 0 bases at V and 0 bases at J, with 9 bases in the middle. Then a second PCR, running about 6 to 11 cycles, was carried out with a sample-barcoded 5' primer and a J-beta primer mix. In TCRdb, the 5' RACE reads were re-called with MiXCR into one record per CDR3 protein. This table holds some 790,000 distinct CDR3 sequences, more than 25% found once. V and J are TRBV6-2 or TRBV6-3 and TRBJ1-6; D is unclear. The sample taken for sequencing was blood. The source of this sequence is a woman older than 75 in good health. The CDR3 nucleotides read TGTGCCAGCAGTTACTCGACTGCCAGCTCCTATAATTCACCCCTCCACTTT. Translating gives CASSYSTASSYNSPLHF.